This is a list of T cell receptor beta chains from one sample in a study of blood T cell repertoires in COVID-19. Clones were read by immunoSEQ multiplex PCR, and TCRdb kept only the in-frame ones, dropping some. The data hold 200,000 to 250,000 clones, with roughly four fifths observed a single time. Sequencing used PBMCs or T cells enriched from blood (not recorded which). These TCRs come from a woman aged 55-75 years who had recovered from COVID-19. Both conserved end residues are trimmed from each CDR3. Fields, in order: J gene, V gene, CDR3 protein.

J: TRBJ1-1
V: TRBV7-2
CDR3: ASSPSLMNTEAF

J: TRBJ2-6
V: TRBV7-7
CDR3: ASSATAGSGANVLT

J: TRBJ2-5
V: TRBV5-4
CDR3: ASSLLGGGAETQY

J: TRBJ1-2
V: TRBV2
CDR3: ASSEESRSGYT

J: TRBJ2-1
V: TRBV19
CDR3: ASSIEGRNRYNEQF

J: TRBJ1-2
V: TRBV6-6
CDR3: ASLVPSTGGNGYT

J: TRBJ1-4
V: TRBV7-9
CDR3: ASSPAGTGVEKLF

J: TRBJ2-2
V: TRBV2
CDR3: ASSRDRDTGELF

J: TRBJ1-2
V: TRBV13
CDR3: ASSSATSGVYGYT

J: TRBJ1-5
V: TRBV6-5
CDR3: ASSYTGNGNQPQH

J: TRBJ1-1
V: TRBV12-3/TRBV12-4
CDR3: ASSLAGQGKAF

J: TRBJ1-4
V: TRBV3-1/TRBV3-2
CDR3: ASSQASTNEKLF

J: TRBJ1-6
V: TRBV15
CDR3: ATSSLTTGWNSPLH

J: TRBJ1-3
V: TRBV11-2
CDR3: ASSLGSRGNTIY

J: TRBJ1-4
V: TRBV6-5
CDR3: ASSYLSNEKLF

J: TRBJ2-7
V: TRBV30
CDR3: AWSVQGEYEQY

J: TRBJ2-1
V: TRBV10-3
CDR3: AISFDQYNEQF

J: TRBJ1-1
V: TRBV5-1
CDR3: ASSLGTGYDTEAF

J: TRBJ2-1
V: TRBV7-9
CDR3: ASSLSPGINEQF

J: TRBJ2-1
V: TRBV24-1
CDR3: ATSDRRDTTNEQF

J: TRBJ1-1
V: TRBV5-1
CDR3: ASSVDRGRGTEAF

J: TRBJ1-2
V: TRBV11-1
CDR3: ASSRTGENYGYT

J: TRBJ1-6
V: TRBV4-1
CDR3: ASSQDQGRNSPLH

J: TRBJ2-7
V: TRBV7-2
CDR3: ASSLEGQVYYEQY

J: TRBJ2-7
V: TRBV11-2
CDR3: ASSFERGGEQY

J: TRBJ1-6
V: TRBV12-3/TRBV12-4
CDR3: ASSQGGNSPLH

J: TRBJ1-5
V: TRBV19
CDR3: ASSDNRDRGSASNQPQH

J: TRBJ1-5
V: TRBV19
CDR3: ASTQRGGYSNQPQH

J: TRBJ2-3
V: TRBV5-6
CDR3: ASSLVAGWTDTQY

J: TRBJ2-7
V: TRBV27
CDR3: ASSSGSWYEQY

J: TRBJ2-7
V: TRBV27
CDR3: ASRLVLSGGAYEQY

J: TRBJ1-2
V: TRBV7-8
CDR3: ASSLSAGDYGYT

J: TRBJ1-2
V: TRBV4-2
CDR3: ASSLGTYDYGYT

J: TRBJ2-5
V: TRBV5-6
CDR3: ASSLVSGETQY

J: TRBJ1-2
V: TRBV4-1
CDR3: ASSPPPGQGTHGYT

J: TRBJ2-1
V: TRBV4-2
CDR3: ASSQDLAGGRNEQF

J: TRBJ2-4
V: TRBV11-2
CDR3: ASSSLEGFLAKNIQY

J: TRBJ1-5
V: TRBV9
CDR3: ASSPEEGSGQPQH

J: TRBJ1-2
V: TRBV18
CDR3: ASSQTDRVSYGYT

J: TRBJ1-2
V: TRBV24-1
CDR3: ATSDPDRATGYT

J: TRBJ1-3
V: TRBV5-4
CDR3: ASSFGTGRRNTIY

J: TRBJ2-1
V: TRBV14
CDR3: ASSQVQGWGEQF

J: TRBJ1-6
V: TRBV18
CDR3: ASSADRGRNSPLH

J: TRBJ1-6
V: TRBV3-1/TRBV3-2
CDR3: ASSQDGVRGLH

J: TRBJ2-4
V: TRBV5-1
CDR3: ASSLVGGGLNIQY

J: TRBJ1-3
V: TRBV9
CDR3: ASSQQGTSSGNTIY

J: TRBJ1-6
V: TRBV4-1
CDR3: ASSRDLGRDNSPLH

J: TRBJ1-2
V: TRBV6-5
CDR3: ASSQGPGTGDGYT

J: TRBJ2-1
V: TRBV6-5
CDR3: ASTLRTGGFIEQF

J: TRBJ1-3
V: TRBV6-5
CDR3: ASRDGDRNTIY

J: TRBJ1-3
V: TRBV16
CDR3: ASSQFSTGNTIY

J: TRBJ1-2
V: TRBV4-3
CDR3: ASSQEPGPYGYT